This TCR beta chain stems from a study of blood T cell repertoires in COVID-19 (dated by TCRdb to the early 2020s). Context from the whole study: Collaborator samples came from the United States, Italy and Spain and covered acute and convalescent phases of COVID-19. HLA class I and class II types, where available, came from metadata supplied by the sample provider rather than from assay-based typing. The samples were drawn from the first 160 participants of the ongoing ImmuneRACE study and from 950 to 1,500 subjects provided by 6 global collaborators. The sample metadata nearly always contained a de-identified subject ID, COVID-19 status, age in years and sex. The repertoires were released in a freely available public database intended as a resource for research on the immune response to SARS-CoV-2. Deeply sampled blood TCRbeta repertoires from subjects exposed to, actively infected with, or recovered from COVID-19 were included in the dataset. The material from the prospective study consisted of cDNA or gDNA derived from T cells, B-cell-depleted T cells, or PBMCs.

As encoded in the germline V gene, CDR1 is KGHDR while CDR2 is SFDVKD. Deletion took 3 bases off V and 8 bases off J, with a span of 9 bases between the germline ends. Including the terminal cysteine and phenylalanine, the CDR3 comprises 12 residues. Of all the DNA, just the CDR3 is kept, 36 bases in frame from base 1. On the study overall, not on this receptor specifically: The quantity of clinical and demographic metadata differed by source and by participant and was supplied without curation.

Enrolling through a virtual design, the prospective study's participants ranged in age from roughly 18 to 90 years and lived across 20 to 25 United States geographic areas. In the prospective study, cohorts were assigned on the basis of participant-reported clinical history obtained from a screening survey and a study questionnaire. Mobile phlebotomists in the prospective study collected whole blood, serum and a nasopharyngeal or oropharyngeal swab from every participant. Additional blood draws and questionnaires over an approximately two-month period could optionally be provided by prospective study participants. Before DNA extraction, blood samples from the prospective study were shipped at room temperature or frozen. As for this clone: Its cognate antigen has yet to be identified. Qualities for individual bases were not recorded, and no much larger clone is one base off.

The immunoSEQ Assay, a bias-controlled multiplex PCR, was used to amplify TCRbeta CDR3 regions from genomic DNA. For the original study's pipeline: The number of nucleated cells in each sample was estimated by amplification of reference gene primers within the assay. To quantify the absolute abundance of each unique TCRbeta CDR3 rearrangement, sequence reads were collapsed and filtered. For each sample, productive Simpson clonality was calculated by taking the square root of Simpson's diversity index across productive rearrangements. TCRdb took this table from immuneACCESS and kept in-frame rearrangements with V and J called. Such tables lack part of the clones; where checked against another copy, unresolved V genes explain under half of the gap, and the rest is unexplained. Clone size and the V and J calls come from that table; the DNA yielded D and trimming. The sample yields more than 200,000 clones; 75% to 85% were counted once. The top ten hold approximately 4.6% of the sample.

The chain links TRBV24-1 with TRBJ1-2; D gene: possibly TRBD1, on 6 matching bases. The TCR was taken from a man aged 30 to 45 with acute COVID-19. Sequenced input: PBMCs or T cells enriched from blood (not recorded which). This receptor has the CDR3 CATSDAGEGYTF. The DNA sequence reads TGTGCCACCAGTGATGCAGGGGAAGGCTACACCTTC.